What follows are 12 T cell receptor beta chains derived from one specimen sequenced in a study of OX40 agonist ivuxolimab in advanced cancers. Library construction relied on the immunoSEQ multiplex PCR assay. The immuneACCESS repertoire file appears here via TCRdb, limited to in-frame rearrangements. These files lack a portion of the clones; in checked studies, under half of the deficit traces to unresolved V genes, and the cause of the others is not known. This sample holds around 73,000 clones; 85% to 90% were observed only once. Approximately 11% of the sample is held by the ten biggest clonotypes. Sequenced material: CD4+ or CD8+ T cells sorted from blood, taken in a trial of the OX40 agonist ivuxolimab. Source of these receptors: an adult with an advanced solid tumor such as melanoma, head and neck, liver or kidney cancer.

The chain links TRBV7-9 to TRBJ1-1; D ambiguous. The CDR3 has 16 amino acids. The V end lost 1 base, the J end lost 0 bases, and 12 bases lay between the germline ends. Germline loops: CDR1 SEHNR, CDR2 FQNEAQ (reference sequence). CDR3 region: CASSLDPGWMNTEAFF. The CDR3 region has the DNA TGTGCCAGCAGCTTAGATCCCGGATGGATGAACACTGAAGCTTTCTTT.

The gene calls are TRBV27 and TRBJ2-7; 9 nucleotides line up with TRBD2. The V and J ends lost 3 bases and 0 bases, in that order; junction bases with no gene match: 6. Germline values: CDR1 MNHEY, CDR2 SMNVEV (reference sequence). The CDR3 loop spans 16 amino acids. CDR3 in amino acids: CASSFGREGSSYEQYF. The CDR3 bases are TGTGCCAGCAGTTTTGGGCGGGAGGGCTCCTCCTACGAGCAGTACTTC.

The chain joins TRBV9 to TRBJ2-3, with 9 bases identical to TRBD2. This CDR3 contains 15 residues. Looked up from germline, CDR1 is SGDLS and CDR2 is YYNGEE. After removal of 2 bases from V and 2 bases from J, the junction contained 3 bases not matched to a gene. The CDR3 here is CASSVSGSTTDTQYF. The CDR3, as DNA: TGTGCCAGCAGCGTTAGCGGGAGTACCACAGATACGCAGTATTTT.

The chain has TRBV6-4 and TRBJ2-6; D is unresolved. The CDR3 length is 17 residues. Germline CDR1 is MRHNA and CDR2 is SNTAGT. The germline V and J ends were trimmed by 0 bases and 0 bases, with 9 bases remaining between them. The CDR3 loop is CASSDSIVSSGANVLTF. The CDR3, as DNA: TGTGCCAGCAGTGACTCGATCGTAAGCTCTGGGGCCAACGTCCTGACTTTC.

This sequence joins TRBV6-5 and TRBJ1-2; 7 bases agree with TRBD1. Germline V gives CDR1 MNHEY, CDR2 SVGAGI. The CDR3 has 14 amino acids. The V gene end was trimmed by 6 bases and the J gene end by 1 base; junction bases not matched to a gene: 5. The CDR3 nucleotides read TGTGCCAGCAGCCCGACAGGGAATAACTATGGCTACACCTTC. Translated: CASSPTGNNYGYTF.

The gene calls are TRBV30 and TRBJ1-2; the D is unclear. The germline V gene encodes CDR1 GTSNPN and CDR2 SVGIG (reference sequence). The CDR3 is 13 residues long. Deletions cut 4 bases from V and 5 bases from J, with 14 bases between. The CDR3 here is CAWIWGGFYGYTF. CDR3 DNA: TGTGCCTGGATTTGGGGAGGTTTTTATGGCTACACCTTC.

The rearrangement joins TRBV10-2 to TRBJ2-7; a possible D gene is TRBD2 (6 bases). Germline lookup yields CDR1 WSHSY and CDR2 SAAADI. Trimming shortened V by 0 bases and J by 1 base, and 7 bases separated the two germline ends. The CDR3 is made up of 14 amino acids. The CDR3 spells CASSESEGSYEQYF. In DNA form, the CDR3 reads TGCGCCAGCAGTGAGTCGGAGGGTTCCTACGAGCAGTACTTC.

The rearrangement uses TRBV7-9 and TRBJ1-4, with no clear D. Germline CDR1 SEHNR, CDR2 FQNEAQ (reference sequence). The CDR3 length is 14 residues. Trimming left V 5 bases short and J 8 bases short, with 15 bases between. The DNA for the CDR3 is TGTGCCAGCAGCGACCCCGGCAGAGGGGAAAAACTGTTTTTT. This sequence encodes CASSDPGRGEKLFF.

This chain uses TRBV5-1 with TRBJ2-1; no reliable D call. The V end lost 1 base, the J end lost 6 bases, and 8 bases lay between the germline ends. The CDR3 is made up of 13 amino acids. Germline CDR1 is SGHRS and CDR2 is YFSETQ. The CDR3 nucleotides read TGCGCCAGCAGCTTGATCGATAGCAATGAGCAGTTCTTC. Translating gives CASSLIDSNEQFF.

The CDR3 DNA is TGTGCCAGCAGTTCCGGCCCGCGCTATGAGCAGTTCTTC. It specifies CASSSGPRYEQFF. This chain links TRBV27 with TRBJ2-1; D unclear. Per the germline V gene, CDR1 is MNHEY and CDR2 is SMNVEV (reference sequence). V lost 4 bases to trimming and J lost 8 bases, with 12 bases between them. The CDR3 sequence is 13 residues long.

The gene calls are TRBV15 and TRBJ2-3; no definite D call. Trimming cost V 8 bases and J 3 bases, with 12 bases left between them. Germline V gene lookup returns CDR1 LNHNV and CDR2 YYDKDF (reference sequence). The CDR3 consists of 13 residues. CDR3 coding DNA: TGTGCCACCCTCCCAGATCTAACAGATACGCAGTATTTT. It encodes CATLPDLTDTQYF.

This CDR3 is CASSLQVGTNEKLFF. CDR3 DNA sequence: TGTGCCAGCAGCTTGCAGGTTGGCACTAATGAAAAACTGTTTTTT. V gene TRBV5-4 combines with J gene TRBJ1-4, with D hard to call. The ends were cut back, 1 base at V and 2 bases at J, with 9 bases in the middle. CDR3 length: 15 residues. Germline CDR1 reads SGHNT; CDR2 reads YYREEE (reference sequence).